This TCR beta chain derives from a study of CD8+CD57+ T cells in acquired aplastic anemia. Study information: The study obtained an average of 3.2 ug of DNA from sorted CD4+ and CD8+ cells. General study results and limits: Shared by patients and controls, fewer than 30 CD8+ CDR3s were abundant in patients.

Per the germline V gene, CDR1 is DFQATT and CDR2 is SNEGSKA (reference sequence). The CDR3 contains 13 residues. Trimming cost V 5 bases and J 0 bases, with 5 bases left between them. TCR beta VDJ and CDR3 were profiled, and genomic DNA was the template. TCRdb passed the reads through MiXCR, listing each CDR3 protein once. The sample contains roughly 160,000 distinct CDR3 sequences, around 50% of which appear only once. Individuals selected for sequencing had exhibited CD8+CD57+ cell expansion on flow cytometry. There was no therapy given to any patient before the blood sampling took place. This clonotype occurred many times. Its matching antigen is unknown.

The source is a human donor with aplastic anemia. Sequencing was done on a sample of sorted CD4+, CD8+, or CD8+CD57+ T cells (not recorded which) from PBMCs. The chain links TRBV20-1 to TRBJ1-6; D is ambiguous. Here the CDR3 reads CSAGSSYNSPLHF. Here the CDR3 DNA reads TGCAGTGCTGGCAGCTCCTATAATTCACCCCTCCACTTT.